This TCR beta chain was captured in a study of metastatic and nonmetastatic thyroid tumors. In the study overall: Comparison of repertoires was carried out across blood and tumor or nodule tissue from malignant and benign thyroid patients.

Study results and limitations: It was reportedly found that TCR beta diversity was significantly higher in malignant thyroid tumors than in benign nodules, a difference seen in both blood and tumor samples.

Prior to thyroid surgery, none of the patients had received any treatment. In the source study's methods: It was from CDR3 differences across clinicopathological groups that a distant-metastasis classifier for papillary thyroid cancer was built. TCRdb recomputed clones from the PCR reads via MiXCR. The V and J calls here are based on TCRdb, not the publication. The sample gives 30,000 to 35,000 clones, about 15% of which show up once; 19% is in the top ten. The ends were cut back, 2 bases at V and 9 bases at J, with 11 bases in the middle. The CDR3 spans 13 residues. Germline values: CDR1 LNHDA, CDR2 SQIVND (reference sequence). This clone was counted at least ten times. Its target is not known.

The clonotype comes from a male donor with papillary thyroid cancer or a benign thyroid nodule (not recorded which). Some clones in this sample may be carry-over from other donors' samples. This chain uses TRBV19 with TRBJ2-1, with D possibly matching TRBD1 (5 bases). Sequenced material: blood. For the CDR3, the DNA is TGTGCCAGTAGTATAAAAGGGGTCGGTGAGCAGTTCTTC. This gives the protein CASSIKGVGEQFF.